This TCR beta chain originates from a study of blood T cells in healthy people across ages. Germline assignment: CDR1 LGHNA and CDR2 YNFKEQ. The CDR3 totals 16 residues. This clonotype was counted between two and nine times. Compared with germline, one end of the junction differs, possibly owing to a read error. Per sample, at least 5 micrograms of total RNA were extracted. PCR was performed a second time for about 6 to 12 cycles using a sample-barcoded 5' primer and a J-beta primer mix. Using its own MiXCR run on the 5' RACE reads, TCRdb lists one record per CDR3 protein. This sample has around 2 million distinct CDR3 sequences, with about two fifths found just once.

The sequence derives from a human donor in good health. The chain recombines TRBV4-2 with TRBJ2-1, with 13 bases matching TRBD2. The sample was blood. The CDR3 bases are TGTGCCAGCAGCCGCCAGGAGACTAGCGGGGGGAATGGGCAGTTCTTC. Protein product: CASSRQETSGGNGQFF.